This T cell receptor beta chain appears in the sequencing data of a study of vaccination and CD4 T cells after COVID-19. As for the study in general: The cells in question were stimulated using overlapping spike peptides derived from SARS-CoV-2, HCoV-NL63, HCoV-OC43 and HCoV-229E.

The treatment is: 10-day PBMC culture with coronavirus spike peptide pools or control peptides (ViraFEST assay). CD4+ T lymphocytes from the unexposed donor were collected before the COVID-19 pandemic (2011-2018). This clonotype came up a few times. Antigen: not known. The CDR3 runs to 14 residues. V lost 3 bases to trimming and J lost 4 bases, with 16 bases between them. Germline V gives CDR1 DFQATT, CDR2 SNEGSKA (reference sequence). The Oncomine TCR Beta short-read assay was applied to DNA of cultured CD4+ T cells. TCRdb reanalysed the PCR reads using MiXCR and keeps one entry per CDR3 protein. Of around 7,000 distinct CDR3 sequences in the sample, 35% to 50% were seen once.

The source material was CD4+ T cells from blood, cultured in vitro. The TCR was taken from a human donor in good health. This chain links TRBV20-1 with TRBJ2-7; D might be TRBD2 (6 bases). In DNA, the CDR3 is TGCAGTGCTAGGGAGCCAGATGGGACTTACGAGCAGTACTTC. This gives the protein CSAREPDGTYEQYF.